This is a list of T cell receptor beta chains from one sample in a study of control samples from healthy donors and cancer patients. Data came from immunoSEQ multiplex PCR; TCRdb stores just in-frame clones and leaves some out. The sample lists 150,000 to 200,000 clones; around 91% were seen once. Sequencing input: blood. The receptors shown here come from a woman in her 30s in good health. CDR3s include the opening cysteine and the closing phenylalanine or tryptophan. D genes are given only for firm matches. Some rows mark clone size as missing; the rest say once, few, many or name a class of expanded clone.

>TRBD1|-|TRBV15|TRBJ1-1
CATSGTGGTEAFF
TGTGCCACCAGCGGGACAGGGGGCACTGAAGCTTTCTTT
>-|once|TRBV15|TRBJ1-4
CATSRGEGSEKLFF
TGTGCCACCAGCAGAGGGGAGGGGAGTGAAAAACTGTTTTTT
>TRBD1|-|TRBV2|TRBJ1-4
CATSDRGQEKLFF
TGTGCCACCAGCGACAGGGGGCAGGAAAAACTGTTTTTT
>-|-|TRBV5-1|TRBJ1-2
CASRGSGAYGYTF
TGCGCCAGCAGGGGCAGTGGGGCATATGGCTACACCTTC
>TRBD2|-|TRBV5-8|TRBJ2-6
CASSRLAGGPGANVLTF
TGTGCCAGCAGCCGACTAGCGGGGGGGCCCGGGGCCAACGTCCTGACTTTC
>-|once|TRBV30|TRBJ2-2
CAWSVMGRNTGELFF
TGTGCCTGGAGTGTGATGGGCAGGAACACCGGGGAGCTGTTTTTT
>-|-|TRBV2|TRBJ1-3
CASSVTSGNTIYF
TGTGCCAGCAGTGTTACCTCTGGAAACACCATATATTTT
>TRBD2|-|TRBV14|TRBJ2-1
CASSQGYSGSDEQFF
TGTGCCAGCAGCCAAGGGTATAGCGGGAGTGATGAGCAGTTCTTC
>TRBD2|-|TRBV5-8|TRBJ2-3
CASSGRGLAPTDTQYF
TGTGCCAGCAGCGGAAGGGGACTAGCGCCCACAGATACGCAGTATTTT
>TRBD1|many|TRBV5-1|TRBJ1-1
CASKTGTGSLNTEAFF
TGCGCCAGCAAGACCGGGACAGGTTCTTTGAACACTGAAGCTTTCTTT
>TRBD1|-|TRBV10-1|TRBJ1-6
CASRQGANSPLHF
TGCGCCAGCAGACAGGGGGCGAATTCACCCCTCCACTTT
>TRBD1|-|TRBV6-4|TRBJ2-1
CASSEDRGYNEQFF
TGTGCCAGCAGTGAGGACAGGGGCTACAATGAGCAGTTCTTC
>TRBD1|-|TRBV7-8|TRBJ2-3
CASSFGTVTDTQYF
TGTGCCAGCAGCTTCGGGACAGTCACAGATACGCAGTATTTT
>-|-|TRBV28|TRBJ2-2
CASSLMAGELFF
TGTGCCAGCAGTTTGATGGCCGGGGAGCTGTTTTTT
>TRBD1|-|TRBV3-1/TRBV3-2|TRBJ1-6
CASSQGTGSHSPLHF
TGTGCCAGCAGCCAAGGGACAGGGTCTCATTCACCCCTCCACTTT